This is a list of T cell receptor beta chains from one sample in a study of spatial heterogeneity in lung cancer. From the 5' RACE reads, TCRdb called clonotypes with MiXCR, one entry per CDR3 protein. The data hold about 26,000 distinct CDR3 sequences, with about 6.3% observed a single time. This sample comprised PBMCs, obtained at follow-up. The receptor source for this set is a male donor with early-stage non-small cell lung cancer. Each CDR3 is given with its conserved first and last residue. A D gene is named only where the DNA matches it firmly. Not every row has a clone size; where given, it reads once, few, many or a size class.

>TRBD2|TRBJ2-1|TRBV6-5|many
TGTGCCAGCAGCATGGGGGGGGAGCAGTTCTTC
CASSMGGEQFF
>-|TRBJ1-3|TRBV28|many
TGTGCCAGCAGTTTCAGGCCCCTCTCTGGAAACACCATACATTTT
CASSFRPLSGNTIHF
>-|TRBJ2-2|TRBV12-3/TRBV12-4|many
TGTGCCAGCACCCCGCGAGGGGGGGCCACCGGGGAGCTGTTTTTT
CASTPRGGATGELFF
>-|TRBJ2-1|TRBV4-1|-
TGCGCCAGCAGCCGAGTAGTGCGGGCGACGGGCACCTACAATGAGCAGTTCTTC
CASSRVVRATGTYNEQFF
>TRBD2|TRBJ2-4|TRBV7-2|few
TGTGTCAGCAGCTTAGAAGCGGGGAAAGCCAAAAACATTCAGTACTTC
CVSSLEAGKAKNIQYF
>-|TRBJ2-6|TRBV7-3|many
TGTGCCAGCAGCTTAACTGGGGCCAACGTCCTGACTTTC
CASSLTGANVLTF
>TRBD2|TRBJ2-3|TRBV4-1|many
TGCGCCAGCAGGGCTAGCGGGGGGCGGACAGATACGCAGTATTTT
CASRASGGRTDTQYF
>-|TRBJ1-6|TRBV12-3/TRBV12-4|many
TGTGCCAGCAGTTTGACGGAGACTTATAATTCACCCCTCCACTTT
CASSLTETYNSPLHF
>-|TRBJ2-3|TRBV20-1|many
TGCAGTGCTAGACCGTCCGGGGAAGGCGATACGCAGTATTTT
CSARPSGEGDTQYF
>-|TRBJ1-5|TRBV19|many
TGTGCCAGTAGCCAAGCAGATGATCAGCCCCAGCATTTT
CASSQADDQPQHF
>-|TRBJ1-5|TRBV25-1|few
TGTGCCAGCAGTGAAGAAGGGGGTCAGCCCCAGCATTTT
CASSEEGGQPQHF
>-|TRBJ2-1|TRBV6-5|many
TGTGCCAGCAGGGTCGGAGCCAACAATGAGCAGTTCTTC
CASRVGANNEQFF
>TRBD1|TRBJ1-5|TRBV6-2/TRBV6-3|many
TGTGCCAGCAGTTACTCCGGGACAGGCAATCAGCCCCAGCATTTT
CASSYSGTGNQPQHF
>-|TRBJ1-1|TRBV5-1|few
TGCGCCAGCAGCTTGATACAGGGCAACACTGAAGCTTTCTTT
CASSLIQGNTEAFF
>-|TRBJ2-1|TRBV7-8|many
TGTGCCAGCAGCTTAGCAGGGGAGCGGCAGTTCTTC
CASSLAGERQFF
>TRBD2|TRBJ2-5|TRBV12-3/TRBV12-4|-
TGTGCCAGCAGTCACCGGGGACTAGCGGGAGGGTCGGAGACCCAGTACTTC
CASSHRGLAGGSETQYF
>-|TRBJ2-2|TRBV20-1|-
TGCAGTGCTGTAACTACCGCCACCGGGGAGCTGTTTTTT
CSAVTTATGELFF
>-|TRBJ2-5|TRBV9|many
TGTGCCAGCAGCGTCAGTTATCAAGAGACCCAGTACTTC
CASSVSYQETQYF
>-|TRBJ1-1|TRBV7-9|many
TGTGCCAGCAGCCTAGTGGGCTCTGAAGCTTTCTTT
CASSLVGSEAFF
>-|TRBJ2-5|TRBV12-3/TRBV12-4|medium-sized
TGTGCCAGCAGTCCCCTCGGGCAGCAAGAGACCCAGTACTTC
CASSPLGQQETQYF
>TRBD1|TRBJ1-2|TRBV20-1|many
TGCAGTGCTAGAGATAGGCGGGACAGTGCTTATGGCTACACCTTC
CSARDRRDSAYGYTF
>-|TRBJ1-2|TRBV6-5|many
TGTGCCAGCAGTTACCAGGCTGATTTTGGCTACACCTTC
CASSYQADFGYTF
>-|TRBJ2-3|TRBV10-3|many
TGTGCCATCAGCGCCGGGGGACTCACAGATACGCAGTATTTT
CAISAGGLTDTQYF
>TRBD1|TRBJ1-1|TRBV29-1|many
TGCAGCGCCAGCGGGACAGGCAGAGAAGCTTTCTTT
CSASGTGREAFF
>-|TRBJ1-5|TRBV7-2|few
TGTGCCAGCAGCTTACAGGGAAGCAATCAGCCCCAGCATTTT
CASSLQGSNQPQHF
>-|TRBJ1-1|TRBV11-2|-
TGTGCCAGCAGCCCCGAGGGAACTGAAGCTTTCTTT
CASSPEGTEAFF
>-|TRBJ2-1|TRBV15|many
TGTGCCACCAGCAGAGGTACGGGGAAGCCCGACTACAATGAGCAGTTCTTC
CATSRGTGKPDYNEQFF
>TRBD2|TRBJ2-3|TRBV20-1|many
TGCAGTGCTAGAGAAGATAGCGGGGCTAGCACAGATACGCAGTATTTT
CSAREDSGASTDTQYF
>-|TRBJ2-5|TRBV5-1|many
TGCGCCAGCAGCTTGGCGGGCAGCCAAGAGACCCAGTACTTC
CASSLAGSQETQYF
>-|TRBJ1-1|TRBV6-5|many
TGTGCCAGCAGTTACGGGCAGGGGCCCCCTAACACTGAAGCTTTCTTT
CASSYGQGPPNTEAFF
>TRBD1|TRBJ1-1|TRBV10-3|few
TGTGCCATCAGAAGGGACAGTTCGGGGACTGAAGCTTTCTTT
CAIRRDSSGTEAFF
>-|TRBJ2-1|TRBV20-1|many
TGCAGTGCTAGACCGACTGAGGGTCTGGGGAATGAGCAGTTCTTC
CSARPTEGLGNEQFF
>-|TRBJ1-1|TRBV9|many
TGTGCCAGCAGCTCACGAATGAACACTGAAGCTTTCTTT
CASSSRMNTEAFF
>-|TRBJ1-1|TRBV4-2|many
TGTGCCAGCAGCGTGGGACAAATGAACACTGAAGCTTTCTTT
CASSVGQMNTEAFF
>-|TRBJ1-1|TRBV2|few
TGTGCCGCCGGCGGGGGGGTCACTGAAGCTTTCTTT
CAAGGGVTEAFF
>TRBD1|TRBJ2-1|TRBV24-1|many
TGTGCCACCAGTCCCGGGACAGGGGGCGGATCGGGCAGGTATGAGCAGTTCTTC
CATSPGTGGGSGRYEQFF
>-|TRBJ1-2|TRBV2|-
TGTGCCAGCAGTCTACAGGGACATGGCTACACCTTC
CASSLQGHGYTF
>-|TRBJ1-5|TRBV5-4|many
TGTGCCAGCAGCTCGGATGGCAGCAATCAGCCCCAGCATTTT
CASSSDGSNQPQHF
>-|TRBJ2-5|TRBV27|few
TGTGCCAGCAGTTTAGTAGGGGCGTCAGATCAAGAGACCCAGTACTTC
CASSLVGASDQETQYF
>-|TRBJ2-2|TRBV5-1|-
TGCGCCAGCAGCCCCGCTTGGGCGGGGCCGAACACCGGGGAGCTGTTTTTT
CASSPAWAGPNTGELFF
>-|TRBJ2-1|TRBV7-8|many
TGTGCCAGCAGCCGCGGGACGGGAAGCTCCTACAATGAGCAGTTCTTC
CASSRGTGSSYNEQFF
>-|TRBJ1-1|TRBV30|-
TGTGCCCGGAGTGTTGGAACTGTGAGCGTAACTGAAGCTTTCTTT
CARSVGTVSVTEAFF
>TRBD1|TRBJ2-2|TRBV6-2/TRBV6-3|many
TGTGCCAGCAGTTGGACAGGGCGCACCGGGGAGCTGTTTTTT
CASSWTGRTGELFF
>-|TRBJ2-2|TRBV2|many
TGTGCCAGCAGTGCAGTCTCGAACACCGGGGAGCTGTTTTTT
CASSAVSNTGELFF
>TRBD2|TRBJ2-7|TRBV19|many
TGTGCCAGTAGCAGGACTAGTCAGACCTACGAGCAGTACTTC
CASSRTSQTYEQYF
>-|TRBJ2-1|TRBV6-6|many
TGTGCCAGCATGGACAGCCCCTACAATGAGCAGTTCTTC
CASMDSPYNEQFF
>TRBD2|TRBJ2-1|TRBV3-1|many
TGTGCCAGCAGCCAAGATCGGCGGGGGGCTCAGTTCTTC
CASSQDRRGAQFF
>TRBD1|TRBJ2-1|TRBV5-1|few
TGCGCCAGCAGCGGGGGACAGACCTACAATGAGCAGTTCTTC
CASSGGQTYNEQFF
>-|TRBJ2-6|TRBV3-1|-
TGTGCCAGCAGCTTCCCGCCGGAGGCCAACGTCCTGACTTTC
CASSFPPEANVLTF
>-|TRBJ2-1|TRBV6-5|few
TGTGCCAGCAGTTATTCTCGCTACGCGCTCACGGGACGGAATGAGCAGTTCTTC
CASSYSRYALTGRNEQFF
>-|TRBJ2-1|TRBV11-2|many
TGTGCCAGCAGCGCCCTTCTTTTCGAGCAGTTCTTC
CASSALLFEQFF
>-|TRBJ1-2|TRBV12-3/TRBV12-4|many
TGTGCCAGCAGTTACCGCCGAAGCAAAGCTAACTATGGCTACACCTTC
CASSYRRSKANYGYTF
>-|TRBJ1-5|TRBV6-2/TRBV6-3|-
TGTGCCAGCACTAACCGGAAGGGGACCCTGTACCAGCCCCAGCATTTT
CASTNRKGTLYQPQHF
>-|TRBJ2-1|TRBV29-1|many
TGCAGCGCGGAACCGACTAGTTTTTATGAGCAGTTCTTC
CSAEPTSFYEQFF